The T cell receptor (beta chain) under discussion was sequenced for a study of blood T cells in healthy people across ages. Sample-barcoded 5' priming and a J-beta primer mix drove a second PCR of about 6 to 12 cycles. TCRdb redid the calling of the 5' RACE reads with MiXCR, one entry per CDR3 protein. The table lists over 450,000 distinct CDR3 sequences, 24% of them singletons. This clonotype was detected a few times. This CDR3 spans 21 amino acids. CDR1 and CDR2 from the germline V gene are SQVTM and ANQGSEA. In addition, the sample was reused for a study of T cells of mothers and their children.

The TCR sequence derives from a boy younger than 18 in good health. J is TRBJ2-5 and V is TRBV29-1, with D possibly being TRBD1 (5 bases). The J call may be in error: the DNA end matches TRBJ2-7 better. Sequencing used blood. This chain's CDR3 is CSVAGAERLKDSQTGPYEQYF. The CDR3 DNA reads TGCAGCGTTGCTGGGGCCGAGAGGCTTAAAGACAGCCAAACCGGGCCCTACGAGCAGTACTTC.